This entry lists 32 T cell receptor beta chains sequenced from one sample in a study of cytomegalovirus exposure and HLA in healthy donors. PCR involved 60 Vbeta and 13 Jbeta primers. Assay used: immunoSEQ multiplex PCR; TCRdb lists only in-frame clones, some missing. This sample yields about 180,000 clones, of which about 81% are seen a single time; about 2% belongs to the top ten. The sequenced sample was PBMCs. These receptors all stem from a woman aged 30 to 39 in good health and CMV-seronegative.

The CDR3 spells CASSPLGQGINGYTF. The CDR3 coding sequence is TGTGCCAGCAGTCCCCTGGGACAGGGGATAAATGGCTACACCTTC. V and J are TRBV6-6 and TRBJ1-2; 10 bases align to TRBD1. V gave up 5 bases and J gave up 6 bases; unmatched junction bases: 9. Per germline, CDR1 MNHNY and CDR2 SVGAGI (reference sequence). This CDR3 comprises 15 residues.

The CDR3 sequence: CASSLSPASQETQYF. CDR3 nucleotide sequence: TGCGCCAGCAGCCTGTCCCCGGCTAGCCAAGAGACCCAGTACTTC. The chain carries TRBV4-1 and TRBJ2-5; D is ambiguous. The V and J ends lost 4 bases and 1 base respectively, with 13 bases between them. This CDR3 has 15 residues. Germline-derived CDR1 and CDR2 are MGHRA and YSYEKL.

This chain uses TRBV7-9 with TRBJ2-3; 7 bases map to TRBD1. The CDR3 sequence is 15 residues long. The V and J ends lost 7 bases and 3 bases, in that order; junction bases with no gene match: 10. The germline V gene has CDR1 SEHNR and CDR2 FQNEAQ (reference sequence). The CDR3 is CASILQGPTTDTQYF. In DNA form, the CDR3 reads TGTGCCAGCATATTACAGGGGCCTACTACAGATACGCAGTATTTT.

The chain has TRBV7-3 and TRBJ2-2; D is possibly TRBD1 (5 bases). CDR1 and CDR2 (germline): SGHTA, FQGTGA. The CDR3 covers 13 residues. The V end lost 4 bases, the J end lost 5 bases, and 8 bases lay between the germline ends. The CDR3 nucleotides are TGTGCCAGCAGCTCGCCAGGGACCGGGGAGCTGTTTTTT. Translation: CASSSPGTGELFF.

This clone was seen a handful of times. The V and J genes are TRBV5-4 and TRBJ1-1, with a weak D call TRBD1 (5 bases). V was trimmed by 3 bases and J by 1 base, leaving 10 bases between them. The CDR3 extends over 14 amino acids. Germline-derived CDR1 and CDR2 are SGHNT and YYREEE (reference sequence). CDR3 in amino acids: CASSYGQQNTEAFF. The DNA of the CDR3 is TGTGCCAGCAGCTACGGACAACAGAACACTGAAGCTTTCTTT. Variable domain in full (rest from reference TRBV5-4 and TRBJ1-1): ETGVTQSPTHLIKTRGQQVTLRCSSQSGHNTVSWYQQALGQGPQFIFQYYREEENGRGNFPPRFSGLQFPNYSSELNVNALELDDSALYLCASSYGQQNTEAFFGQGTRLTVV.

V gene TRBV29-1 combines with J gene TRBJ1-2; D is perhaps TRBD1 (6 bases). This CDR3 region has 11 residues. Germline V lookup: CDR1 SQVTM, CDR2 ANQGSEA. The V end was cut by 7 bases, the J end by 4 bases, with 10 bases between. CDR3 coding DNA: TGCAGCGCCGGACAGTCCTATGGCTACACCTTC. Translated, it gives CSAGQSYGYTF.

This clone was seen more than once but under ten times. The gene calls are TRBV2 and TRBJ2-3, with 7 positions matching TRBD1. Germline V gene sequence: CDR1 SNHLY, CDR2 FYNNEI. V trimming: 1 base; J trimming: 0 bases; junction bases outside the gene matches: 4. CDR3 size: 16 residues. The CDR3 loop is CASSEEGASSTDTQYF. In DNA, the CDR3 is TGTGCCAGCAGTGAAGAGGGGGCCTCTAGCACAGATACGCAGTATTTT.

This clone was counted a single time. This chain connects TRBV21-1 to TRBJ2-6; the table's TRBD1 call for D was not verified on the DNA. TRBV21-1 is annotated as a pseudogene. CDR3 length: 22 residues. The CDR3 spells CASSKARVTPHYSFSGANGLTF. CDR3 in DNA: TGTGCCAGCAGCAAAGCGCGTGTGACACCCCATTATTCCTTCTCTGGGGCCAACGGCCTGACTTTC.

About this clone: Different DNA sequences within this sample yield the same CDR3. The chain couples TRBV9 to TRBJ1-1; D not certain. This CDR3 has 13 amino acids. Looked up from germline, CDR1 is SGDLS and CDR2 is YYNGEE. V gave up 3 bases and J gave up 1 base, with 7 bases separating them. The CDR3 sequence is CASSGTANTEAFF. The CDR3 DNA sequence: TGTGCCAGCAGCGGGACTGCGAACACTGAAGCTTTCTTT.

This rearrangement joins TRBV6-5 to TRBJ1-5; TRBD1 matches 7 bases. V lost 4 bases and J lost 5; bases outside the gene matches: 8. Germline V gives CDR1 MNHEY, CDR2 SVGAGI. The CDR3 extends over 15 amino acids. Written as DNA, the CDR3 is TGTGCCAGCAGTTCACGACAGGGTTTTCATCAGCCCCAGCATTTT. Protein: CASSSRQGFHQPQHF.

Only a few counts were recorded for this clone. The chain couples TRBV28 to TRBJ1-5; TRBD1 matches at 8 bases. This CDR3 is built from 15 residues. The germline CDR1 and CDR2 sequences are MDHEN and SYDVKM. J was trimmed by 3 bases and V by 6 bases; bases with no gene match: 7. The CDR3 region has the DNA TGTGCCAGCAGCCTGGACAGGGCCTCCAATCAGCCCCAGCATTTT. Translating gives CASSLDRASNQPQHF. Together with reference TRBV28 and TRBJ1-5, the CDR3 gives the full variable domain: DVKVTQSSRYLVKRTGEKVFLECVQDMDHENMFWYRQDPGLGLRLIYFSYDVKMKEKGDIPEGYSVSREKKERFSLILESASTNQTSMYLCASSLDRASNQPQHFGDGTRLSIL.

The V call is TRBV11-2, the J call TRBJ2-5; D may be TRBD2 (8 bases). V was pared by 5 bases and J by 5 bases, with 21 bases between. The CDR3 length is 16 residues. Germline CDR1 and CDR2: SGHAT and FQNNGV. CDR3 nucleotides: TGTGCCAGCAGCCCAAGGGGGCGGGGGGCGGAGGAGACCCAGTACTTC. As protein: CASSPRGRGAEETQYF.

The chain employs TRBV15 and TRBJ2-1, with D maybe TRBD1 (5 bases). Between the trimmed V and J ends, which lost 0 bases and 10 bases, there was a span of 13 bases. The germline V gene has CDR1 LNHNV and CDR2 YYDKDF (reference sequence). The CDR3 is 14 amino acids. The CDR3 reads CATSRDNGRAEQFF. CDR3 nucleotides: TGTGCCACCAGCAGAGATAATGGCAGGGCGGAGCAGTTCTTC.

CDR3: CASSDSPGYEQYF. DNA for the CDR3: TGTGCCAGCAGTGACTCGCCAGGCTACGAGCAGTACTTC. The V gene is TRBV6-4, the J gene TRBJ2-7; D unclear. The germline V gene has CDR1 MRHNA and CDR2 SNTAGT. The V gene lost 0 bases and the J gene lost 3 bases, with 6 bases spanning the gap. The CDR3 has 13 residues.

The chain employs TRBV6-5 and TRBJ1-1; 8 nucleotides agree with TRBD1. The V gene's germline CDR1 is MNHEY and CDR2 SVGAGI. With 4 bases clipped from V and 5 bases from J, the junction kept 9 bases outside the gene matches. The CDR3 is made up of 15 amino acids. The CDR3 region has the DNA TGTGCCAGCAGTTTCCCAGGGGGCGCGGTAACTGAAGCTTTCTTT. Residues: CASSFPGGAVTEAFF.

The gene calls are TRBV7-2 and TRBJ2-5; no definite D call. Trimming left V 2 bases short and J 1 base short, with 11 bases between. The CDR3 is made up of 15 amino acids. Germline V gene lookup returns CDR1 SGHTA and CDR2 FQGNSA. The CDR3 is CASSLTHLGQETQYF. The DNA of the CDR3 is TGTGCCAGCAGCTTAACACACCTAGGCCAAGAGACCCAGTACTTC.

The CDR3: CASSSQIAKNIQYF. For the CDR3, the DNA is TGTGCCAGCAGCTCTCAGATAGCCAAAAACATTCAGTACTTC. The rearrangement uses TRBV7-8 and TRBJ2-4; D is unresolved. The CDR3 extends over 14 amino acids. Germline V CDR1 and CDR2: SGHVS, FQNEAQ. The germline V and J ends were trimmed by 4 bases and 0 bases, with 7 bases remaining between them.

The CDR3 DNA follows: TGCAGTGCTGGGACTAGGGTTGAGCAGTTCTTC. This sequence encodes CSAGTRVEQFF. The V gene is TRBV20-1, the J gene TRBJ2-1; 8 nucleotides line up with TRBD2. Germline CDR1 and CDR2: DFQATT and SNEGSKA (reference sequence). With 5 bases clipped from V and 9 bases from J, the junction kept 3 bases outside the gene matches. This CDR3 is 11 amino acids long.

Written as DNA, the CDR3 is TGTGCCAGCAGCTTGAACCCCAGGAACACTGAAGCTTTCTTT. Amino acids: CASSLNPRNTEAFF. The chain employs TRBV5-4 and TRBJ1-1; D gene uncertain. The CDR3 spans 14 residues. Germline V CDR1 and CDR2: SGHNT, YYREEE (reference sequence). Trimming took 1 base from V and 1 from J, leaving 8 bases between them. Together with reference TRBV5-4 and TRBJ1-1, the CDR3 gives the full variable domain: ETGVTQSPTHLIKTRGQQVTLRCSSQSGHNTVSWYQQALGQGPQFIFQYYREEENGRGNFPPRFSGLQFPNYSSELNVNALELDDSALYLCASSLNPRNTEAFFGQGTRLTVV.

This rearrangement joins TRBV6-5 to TRBJ1-1; D remains ambiguous. Germline V lookup: CDR1 MNHEY, CDR2 SVGAGI. This CDR3 has 13 residues. V lost 0 bases and J 5 bases, leaving 7 bases between the germline ends. The CDR3 nucleotides read TGTGCCAGCAGTTACTCGAGCATGACTGAAGCTTTCTTT. Translating it yields CASSYSSMTEAFF.

The genes are TRBV6-1 and TRBJ1-1, with 8 bases matching TRBD1. Germline loops: CDR1 MNHNS, CDR2 SASEGT. This CDR3 is built from 14 residues. V shed 7 bases, J shed 0 bases, and the junction held 4 bases outside the gene matches. CDR3 coding DNA: TGTGCCAGCACCTGGACAGGGTTGAACACTGAAGCTTTCTTT. It yields the protein CASTWTGLNTEAFF.

The chain uses TRBV6-1 and TRBJ1-3, with D possibly matching TRBD1 (6 bases). With 6 bases removed from V and 0 bases from J, the gap between germline ends came to 9 bases. Germline V gene sequence: CDR1 MNHNS, CDR2 SASEGT. The CDR3 has 14 amino acids. The CDR3 coding sequence is TGTGCCAGCAGCGAGGGACACTCTGGAAACACCATATATTTT. This sequence encodes CASSEGHSGNTIYF.

J is TRBJ1-3 and V is TRBV5-4; D remains ambiguous. The CDR3 runs 16 residues. In germline, CDR1 is SGHNT, CDR2 YYREEE (reference sequence). The ends were cut back, 0 bases at V and 0 bases at J, with 10 bases in the middle. DNA for the CDR3: TGTGCCAGCAGCTTGGCCGCGGGAGTCTCTGGAAACACCATATATTTT. Encoded protein: CASSLAAGVSGNTIYF.

This clone was observed many times. This chain uses TRBV5-1 with TRBJ2-3; D remains unclear. There are 16 residues in the CDR3. Trimming stripped 0 bases from V and 0 bases from J, with 11 bases between. Germline CDR1 SGHRS, CDR2 YFSETQ. The CDR3 reads CASSLGSDTSTDTQYF. The DNA of the CDR3 is TGCGCCAGCAGCTTGGGGTCCGACACTAGCACAGATACGCAGTATTTT.

Here the CDR3 reads CASSPLAGGVHNEQFF. CDR3 DNA: TGCGCCAGCAGCCCCTTAGCGGGAGGGGTACACAATGAGCAGTTCTTC. The rearrangement uses TRBV5-1 and TRBJ2-1; 11 nucleotides match TRBD2. Germline V CDR1 and CDR2: SGHRS, YFSETQ. V lost 4 bases and J lost 5; bases outside the gene matches: 8. The CDR3 sequence is 16 residues long.

The chain links TRBV4-3 to TRBJ2-3; TRBD2 matches at 9 bases. The CDR3 is made up of 18 amino acids. Per the germline V gene, CDR1 is LGHNA and CDR2 is YSLEER. V lost 0 bases and J lost 1; bases outside the gene matches: 8. Here the CDR3 DNA reads TGCGCCAGCAGCCAAGATAGGGCTAGCGGGACCGGCACAGATACGCAGTATTTT. This sequence encodes CASSQDRASGTGTDTQYF.

The genes are TRBV5-4 and TRBJ2-3; 10 positions agree with TRBD1. J gave up 3 bases and V 0 bases, and 10 bases lay outside the gene matches. This CDR3 comprises 18 residues. The germline V gene has CDR1 SGHNT and CDR2 YYREEE (reference sequence). The CDR3 DNA reads as TGTGCCAGCAGCTTGGGTTTTCTAGGACAGGGGGTAACAGATACGCAGTATTTT. Its protein product is CASSLGFLGQGVTDTQYF.

This clone was counted once. Sequence at one end of the junction differs from germline and may be a read error. The chain links TRBV6-5 to TRBJ2-6, with a tentative D call TRBD1 (5 bases). The CDR3 is 16 amino acids. Germline values: CDR1 MNHEY, CDR2 SVGAGI. The CDR3 sequence: CASSYSSRAGANGLTF. CDR3 nucleotides: TGTGCCAGCAGTTACTCGAGCAGGGCTGGGGCCAACGGCCTGACTTTC.

This clone was found a few times. V is TRBV11-2 and J is TRBJ2-3; 8 positions match TRBD2. Trimming removed 2 bases from V and 5 bases from J; junction bases left unmatched: 15. The CDR3 covers 18 residues. Germline V gives CDR1 SGHAT, CDR2 FQNNGV. Here the CDR3 reads CASSLSPGRGGGGDTQYF. As DNA, the CDR3 is TGTGCCAGCAGCTTATCTCCGGGACGGGGGGGCGGTGGAGATACGCAGTATTTT.

The V gene is TRBV10-3, the J gene TRBJ2-7; TRBD1 matches 7 bases. The germline V gene encodes CDR1 ENHRY and CDR2 SYGVKD. The CDR3 is made up of 15 amino acids. V lost 0 bases to trimming and J lost 3 bases; unmatched junction nucleotides: 5. The CDR3 DNA sequence: TGTGCCATCAGTGAGTCGGGGACAGATTTCTACGAGCAGTACTTC. It encodes CAISESGTDFYEQYF.

This sequence joins TRBV19 and TRBJ2-1, with 9 bases aligning to TRBD2. The germline CDR1 and CDR2 sequences are LNHDA and SQIVND (reference sequence). J gave up 10 bases and V 3 bases, and 10 bases lay outside the gene matches. The CDR3 loop spans 15 amino acids. This CDR3 is CASSMVSGGLREQFF. DNA of the CDR3: TGTGCCAGTAGTATGGTTAGCGGGGGCCTTAGGGAGCAGTTCTTC. Full variable domain (remainder filled in from reference TRBV19 and TRBJ2-1): DGGITQSPKYLFRKEGQNVTLSCEQNLNHDAMYWYRQDPGQGLRLIYYSQIVNDFQKGDIAEGYSVSREKKESFPLTVTSAQKNPTAFYLCASSMVSGGLREQFFGPGTRLTVL.

The chain has TRBV4-3 and TRBJ2-3; 10 bases are shared with TRBD1. CDR1 and CDR2 from the germline V gene are LGHNA and YSLEER. The CDR3 length is 16 residues. V shed 0 bases and J 6 bases; nucleotides not matched to a gene: 6. CDR3 bases: TGCGCCAGCAGCCAAGAGATAGGGACAGGGGTTGATACGCAGTATTTT. Translated, it gives CASSQEIGTGVDTQYF.